These 18 T cell receptor beta chains came from one sample sequenced in a study of OX40 agonist ivuxolimab in advanced cancers. The table came from immunoSEQ multiplex PCR; TCRdb's copy has only in-frame clones and leaves some out. The table shows 45,000 to 55,000 clones, with 75% to 85% occurring only once. Source: CD4+ or CD8+ T cells sorted from blood, taken in a trial of the OX40 agonist ivuxolimab. These receptors all come from an adult with an advanced solid tumor such as melanoma, head and neck, liver or kidney cancer.

This clone was detected once. The J gene is TRBJ2-7, the V gene TRBV4-3, with TRBD2 matching over 8 bases. Looked up from germline, CDR1 is LGHNA and CDR2 is YSLEER. V lost 1 base and J lost 2; bases outside the gene matches: 10. The CDR3 extends over 17 amino acids. CDR3 residues: CASSQVVIAGSTYEQYF. The DNA of the CDR3 is TGCGCCAGCAGCCAAGTGGTCATAGCGGGGTCTACCTACGAGCAGTACTTC.

The chain recombines TRBV18 with TRBJ1-6, with D perhaps TRBD1 (6 bases). The V and J ends lost 2 bases and 7 bases respectively, with 12 bases between them. Germline V gene sequence: CDR1 KGHSH, CDR2 LQKENI. This CDR3 region has 15 residues. The CDR3 region is CASSPFGGGNSPLHF. CDR3 in DNA: TGTGCCAGCTCACCATTTGGGGGGGGCAATTCACCCCTCCACTTT.

The chain couples TRBV6-6 to TRBJ2-7; TRBD1 might be the D (6 bases). CDR1 is MNHNY, CDR2 SVGAGI, per germline (reference sequence). The CDR3 totals 15 residues. Trimming pared 5 bases from V and 2 bases from J, leaving 16 bases between. CDR3 bases: TGTGCCAGCAGTCTAAGCAGGACAGAAACCTACGAGCAGTACTTC. Encoded protein: CASSLSRTETYEQYF.

This chain joins TRBV11-2 and TRBJ1-5; perhaps TRBD1 as D (5 bases). CDR1 SGHAT and CDR2 FQNNGV come from the germline V gene. V lost 0 bases and J 2 bases, leaving 11 bases between the germline ends. CDR3 length: 16 residues. The CDR3 bases are TGTGCCAGCAGCTTAGAAACAGGTTGGGGCAATCAGCCCCAGCATTTT. It translates to CASSLETGWGNQPQHF. Together with reference TRBV11-2 and TRBJ1-5, the CDR3 gives the full variable domain: EAGVAQSPRYKIIEKRQSVAFWCNPISGHATLYWYQQILGQGPKLLIQFQNNGVVDDSQLPKDRFSAERLKGVDSTLKIQPAKLEDSAVYLCASSLETGWGNQPQHFGDGTRLSIL.

By share of the sample, this clone is medium-sized (0.01 to 0.1%). The J gene is TRBJ2-7, the V gene TRBV7-2, with D tentatively TRBD1 (6 bases). V lost 6 bases and J 3 bases, leaving 21 bases between the germline ends. The CDR3 is made up of 16 amino acids. Germline CDR1 SGHTA, CDR2 FQGNSA. Written as DNA, the CDR3 is TGTGCCAGCAGTCCCCGGAGCAGGGGTTATAGCTACGAGCAGTACTTC. It encodes CASSPRSRGYSYEQYF.

The V call is TRBV7-9, the J call TRBJ1-2; 7 bases align to TRBD1. Germline V gene lookup returns CDR1 SEHNR and CDR2 FQNEAQ (reference sequence). The CDR3 runs to 14 residues. The junction had 8 bases not matched to a gene; V was cut back by 5 bases and J by 5 bases. The CDR3 DNA is TGTGCCAGCAGCGCAAGACAGGGTTGGTATGGCTACACCTTC. Amino acid sequence: CASSARQGWYGYTF.

The chain joins TRBV7-2 to TRBJ1-2, with 7 bases lining up with TRBD1. V shed 3 bases, J shed 7 bases, and the junction held 5 bases outside the gene matches. The germline gives CDR1 SGHTA, CDR2 FQGNSA. The CDR3 has 13 amino acids. CDR3 sequence: CASSFTGVVGYTF. Here the CDR3 DNA reads TGTGCCAGCAGCTTTACAGGGGTGGTTGGCTACACCTTC.

The rearrangement links TRBV18 to TRBJ2-3; TRBD2 matches at 8 bases. Germline V gives CDR1 KGHSH, CDR2 LQKENI. The CDR3 runs 15 residues. The V and J ends lost 2 bases and 2 bases, in that order; junction bases with no gene match: 3. The CDR3: CASSPGLANTDTQYF. The CDR3 DNA reads TGTGCCAGCTCACCAGGACTAGCCAACACAGATACGCAGTATTTT.

The chain has TRBV30 and TRBJ1-2; no clear D gene. The CDR3 runs 13 residues. Per germline, CDR1 GTSNPN and CDR2 SVGIG (reference sequence). Trimming took off 3 bases at V and 1 base at J, with 9 bases between the two ends. The CDR3 loop reads CAWRGLVNYGYTF. CDR3 sequence (DNA): TGTGCCTGGAGAGGGCTCGTTAACTATGGCTACACCTTC.

The chain employs TRBV6-5 and TRBJ2-7; a weak D match, TRBD2 (6 bases). Germline V gene sequence: CDR1 MNHEY, CDR2 SVGAGI. The CDR3 covers 14 residues. V was shortened by 8 bases and J by 0 bases, with 14 bases between the two germline ends. CDR3 in DNA: TGTGCCAGCCCCGGAGGGGCACTCTCCTACGAGCAGTACTTC. It is translated as CASPGGALSYEQYF.

A few counts support this clone. The same CDR3 arises from other DNA sequences in this sample as well. The chain has TRBV7-2 and TRBJ2-1; D remains ambiguous. The CDR3 runs 14 residues. The germline V and J ends were trimmed by 1 base and 2 bases, with 6 bases remaining between them. Germline loops: CDR1 SGHTA, CDR2 FQGNSA. Here the CDR3 reads CASSLVLAYNEQFF. The CDR3 region has the DNA TGTGCCAGCAGCTTAGTGCTAGCCTACAATGAGCAGTTCTTC.

This clone appeared a single time. This chain connects TRBV10-3 to TRBJ1-2, with unresolved D. V shed 5 bases and J shed 8 bases, with 21 bases lying between them. The CDR3 has 15 amino acids. CDR1 and CDR2 from the germline V gene are ENHRY and SYGVKD. Written as DNA, the CDR3 is TGTGCCATCAGTCAAGCCGGACTTTCGATCCACGGCTACACCTTC. As protein: CAISQAGLSIHGYTF.

This clone came up a few times. V usage is TRBV29-1 and J usage is TRBJ1-1; TRBD1 might be the D (5 bases). The CDR3 runs 14 residues. Germline V gives CDR1 SQVTM, CDR2 ANQGSEA. CDR3 region: CSTQGRSMNTEAFF. CDR3 nucleotides: TGCAGTACTCAGGGACGGAGCATGAACACTGAAGCTTTCTTT. The full variable domain, its missing parts supplied by reference TRBV29-1 and TRBJ1-1, is SAVISQKPSRDICQRGTSLTIQCQVDSQVTMMFWYRQQPGQSLTLIATANQGSEATYESGFVIDKFPISRPNLTFSTLTVSNMSPEDSSIYLCSTQGRSMNTEAFFGQGTRLTVV.

The rearrangement links TRBV15 to TRBJ1-3; no definite D call. The CDR3 runs 15 residues. Germline-derived CDR1 and CDR2 are LNHNV and YYDKDF (reference sequence). V gave up 1 base and J gave up 0 bases, with 7 bases separating them. CDR3 coding DNA: TGTGCCACCAGCAGAGGAGGGCCCTCTGGAAACACCATATATTTT. Its translation: CATSRGGPSGNTIYF.

The rearrangement uses TRBV29-1 and TRBJ1-2; no definite D call. V was cut by 4 bases and J by 3 bases, with 9 bases left in between. CDR1 and CDR2 from the germline V gene are SQVTM and ANQGSEA. The CDR3 is 12 amino acids. The CDR3 region is CSVVTTDYGYTF. CDR3 DNA sequence: TGCAGCGTTGTTACGACCGACTATGGCTACACCTTC.

The rearrangement joins TRBV29-1 to TRBJ1-4; possible D gene TRBD1, 5 bases. The V gene lost 7 bases and the J gene lost 12 bases, with 24 bases spanning the gap. The CDR3 consists of 14 residues. Per germline, CDR1 SQVTM and CDR2 ANQGSEA. The CDR3 region has the DNA TGCAGCGGTGGGCAACAGCTGCCTGGGGGGGAACTGTTTTTT. Translation gives CSGGQQLPGGELFF.

V gene TRBV11-3 combines with J gene TRBJ1-1; D ambiguous. The CDR3 loop spans 12 amino acids. Germline-derived CDR1 and CDR2 are SGHNT and YENEEA. Trimming cost V 5 bases and J 1 base, with 5 bases left between them. The CDR3, as DNA: TGTGCCAGCAGCCGGAAGAACACTGAAGCTTTCTTT. Translation: CASSRKNTEAFF. The complete variable domain, with remaining parts taken from reference TRBV11-3 and TRBJ1-1, reads EAGVVQSPRYKIIEKKQPVAFWCNPISGHNTLYWYLQNLGQGPELLIRYENEEAVDDSQLPKDRFSAERLKGVDSTLKIQPAELGDSAVYLCASSRKNTEAFFGQGTRLTVV.

This sequence joins TRBV5-1 and TRBJ1-3; no definite D call. CDR1 and CDR2 from the germline V gene are SGHRS and YFSETQ. V was shortened by 0 bases and J by 4 bases, with 11 bases between the two germline ends. There are 15 residues in the CDR3. CDR3 DNA sequence: TGCGCCAGCAGCTTGGAATGGGGTGCCGGAAACACCATATATTTT. Its translation: CASSLEWGAGNTIYF.